This record covers a single TCR beta chain. The same CDR3 arises from other DNA sequences in this sample as well. The data belong to a study of blood T cell repertoires in COVID-19. Method: immunoSEQ multiplex PCR; TCRdb's copy keeps in-frame clones and lacks some. The sample lists under 300,000 clones; approximately 90% were seen once. The sequence came from a man aged 30 to 39 who had recovered from COVID-19. Specimen: peripheral blood.

The CDR3 DNA is TGCGCCAGCAGCCAAGGGGTGGGGAACACTGAAGCTTTCTTT. As protein: CASSQGVGNTEAFF. The rearrangement joins TRBV5-1 to TRBJ1-1; possible D gene TRBD1, 5 bases. This CDR3 is 14 amino acids long. Germline CDR1 SGHRS, CDR2 YFSETQ. V dropped 4 bases and J dropped 1 base, with 11 bases sitting between them.